The T cell receptor beta chain described here comes from a study of T cell responses to AZD1222 COVID-19 vaccine. Findings and caveats of the study: A mostly white British donor set with more females was recruited, and clonal diversity was possibly underestimated.

The germline CDR1 and CDR2 sequences are LGHDT and YNNKEL (reference sequence). The CDR3 is 15 residues long. V shed 5 bases and J shed 2 bases, with 14 bases lying between them. Generated by immunoSEQ multiplex PCR, the TCRdb table keeps only in-frame clones and is missing some. Found here are 250,000 to 300,000 clones, almost 95% of them singletons; the top ten hold roughly 0.6%. A word on this clone: What it binds is unknown.

Both about-4-week and about-12-week second-dose recipients were combined. The source was peripheral blood, collected 28 days after the second AZD1222 dose. The receptor's source is an adult who received the AZD1222 COVID-19 vaccine. The chain recombines TRBV3-1 (or the pseudogene TRBV3-2) with TRBJ2-3; tentatively, D is TRBD1 (6 bases). The CDR3 region has the DNA TGTGCCAGCAGCTCCGACAGGTACCACACAGATACGCAGTATTTT. This translates into CASSSDRYHTDTQYF.